This TCR beta chain came from a study of identical twins. The length of the CDR3 is 11 residues. The germline V gene encodes CDR1 MNHNS and CDR2 SASEGT. Concerning this clonotype: A junction boundary mismatches the germline segment, possibly from a read error.

Carrying unique molecular identifiers, the cDNA also gained a universal primer site through template switching. One entry per CDR3 protein results from TCRdb running MiXCR on the 5' RACE reads. The sample includes some 760,000 distinct CDR3 sequences, roughly 18% of them seen just once. This sample was also put to use in a study of T cells expressing NK-cell markers. This second study notes: Serological testing identified seven of the eight sequenced donors as HCMV-seropositive and one as seronegative.

Sequencing input: PBMCs. This chain links TRBV6-1 with TRBJ2-7; the D gene is possibly TRBD2 (5 bases). The receptor comes from a woman aged 18-30 years in good health. In DNA form, the CDR3 reads TGTGCCAGCAGAGATTCTCCTAGAGGGTTCTTC. Its translation: CASRDSPRGFF.